This T cell receptor beta chain was captured in a study of blood T cells in healthy people across ages. Study-wide background: The template switching approach captured approximately one barcoded beta molecule for every two T cells.

For the second PCR, which ran for about 6 to 11 cycles, a sample-barcoded 5' primer and a J-beta primer mix were used. Every cDNA molecule carried a tag from a template-switch adaptor bearing 12 random nucleotides. TCRdb itself ran the 5' RACE reads through MiXCR, one entry per CDR3 protein. This sample carries 650,000 to 800,000 distinct CDR3 sequences, under 55% of them seen once, and the ten largest clones take approximately 20%. This clonotype was detected once. The donors, healthy Caucasians from Russia, were aged 6 to 90. Germline-derived CDR1 and CDR2 are SEHNR and FQNEAQ (reference sequence). V lost 3 bases and J 1 base, leaving 12 bases between the germline ends. This CDR3 comprises 15 residues.

Sequencing input: blood. This chain joins TRBV7-9 and TRBJ1-1; unclear D gene. The origin of this receptor is a man in his sixties in good health. This chain's CDR3 is CASSFLGSKNTEAFF. The CDR3 DNA is TGTGCCAGCAGCTTTTTAGGCAGCAAGAACACTGAAGCTTTCTTT.